These T cell receptor beta chains were read from a single sample in a study of cytomegalovirus exposure and HLA in healthy donors. Clones were sequenced by immunoSEQ multiplex PCR, and TCRdb holds only the in-frame ones, with some missing. The sample shows 200,000 to 250,000 clones, about nine tenths of them seen only once. Sequenced sample: PBMCs. The source is a woman in her late teens or twenties in good health and CMV-seropositive. Both conserved end residues are part of each CDR3. The order of the fields is V gene, J gene, clone size, D gene, CDR3 protein, CDR3 DNA. The D gene is left open where the match is weak. Only some rows state a clone size, as once, few, many or a class for expanded clones.

TRBV7-9	TRBJ1-4	-	-	CASSISGGRAEKLFF	TGTGCCAGCAGCATTTCGGGGGGGCGCGCCGAAAAACTGTTTTTT
TRBV5-4	TRBJ1-4	-	-	CASGRGTDEKLFF	TGTGCCAGCGGGAGGGGGACTGATGAAAAACTGTTTTTT
TRBV5-1	TRBJ1-1	-	TRBD1	CASSSRTGPHTEAFF	TGCGCCAGCAGCTCAAGGACAGGGCCCCACACTGAAGCTTTCTTT
TRBV19	TRBJ1-1	-	-	CASSAGVNTEAFF	TGTGCCAGTAGTGCCGGGGTGAACACTGAAGCTTTCTTT
TRBV28	TRBJ2-1	-	-	CASSFTGSSYNEQFF	TGTGCCAGCAGTTTCACAGGGAGCTCCTACAATGAGCAGTTCTTC
TRBV7-6	TRBJ2-3	-	-	CASSSRETDTQYF	TGTGCCAGCAGCTCCCGGGAAACAGATACGCAGTATTTT
TRBV19	TRBJ2-2	once	TRBD1	CASSQGVLNTGELFF	TGTGCCAGTAGCCAGGGGGTCCTGAACACCGGGGAGCTGTTTTTT
TRBV27	TRBJ2-7	-	-	CASSLGLATSSYEQYF	TGTGCCAGCAGTCTAGGTCTGGCGACGAGCTCCTACGAGCAGTACTTC
TRBV27	TRBJ2-5	-	-	CASSLSGQNYRETQYF	TGTGCCAGCAGTTTATCGGGGCAAAACTATAGAGAGACCCAGTACTTC
TRBV18	TRBJ1-5	-	-	CASSLNQGNQPQHF	TGTGCCAGCTCACTGAATCAGGGTAACCAGCCCCAGCATTTT
TRBV27	TRBJ1-1	-	-	CASSGVEGATEAFF	TGTGCCAGCAGTGGGGTAGAGGGCGCCACTGAAGCTTTCTTT
TRBV30	TRBJ2-2	-	TRBD2	CAWISGTSGNTGELFF	TGTGCCTGGATCTCAGGGACTAGCGGGAACACCGGGGAGCTGTTTTTT
TRBV6-5	TRBJ1-5	few	-	CASSPQGSNQPQHF	TGTGCCAGCAGCCCACAGGGTAGCAATCAGCCCCAGCATTTT
TRBV4-1	TRBJ2-7	-	-	CASSHGGGSNEQYF	TGCGCCAGCAGCCACGGGGGTGGAAGCAACGAGCAGTACTTC